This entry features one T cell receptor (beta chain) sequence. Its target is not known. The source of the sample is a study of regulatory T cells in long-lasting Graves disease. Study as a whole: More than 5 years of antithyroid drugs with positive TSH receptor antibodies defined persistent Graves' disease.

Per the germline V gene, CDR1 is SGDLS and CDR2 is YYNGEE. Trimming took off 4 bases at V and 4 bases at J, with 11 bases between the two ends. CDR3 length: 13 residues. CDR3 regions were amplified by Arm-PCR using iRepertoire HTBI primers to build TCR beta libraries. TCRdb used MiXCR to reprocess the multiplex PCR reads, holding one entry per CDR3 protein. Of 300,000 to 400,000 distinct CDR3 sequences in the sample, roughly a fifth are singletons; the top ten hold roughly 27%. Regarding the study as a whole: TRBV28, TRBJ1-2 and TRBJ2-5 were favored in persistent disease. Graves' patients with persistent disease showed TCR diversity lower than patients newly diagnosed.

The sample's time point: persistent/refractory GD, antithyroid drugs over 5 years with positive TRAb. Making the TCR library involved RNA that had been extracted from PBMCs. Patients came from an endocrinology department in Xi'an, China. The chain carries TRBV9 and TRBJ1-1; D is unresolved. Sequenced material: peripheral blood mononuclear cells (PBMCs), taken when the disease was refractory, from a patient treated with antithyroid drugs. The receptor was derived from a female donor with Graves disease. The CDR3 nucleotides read TGTGCCAGCAGCAAAAAACAAGGCACTGAAGCTTTCTTT. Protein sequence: CASSKKQGTEAFF.